What follows is one T cell receptor beta chain and its context. The antigen is undetermined. The source of the sample is a study of cytomegalovirus exposure and HLA in healthy donors. Germline V gene lookup returns CDR1 LNHDA and CDR2 SQIVND (reference sequence). J gave up 2 bases and V 8 bases, and 4 bases lay outside the gene matches. The CDR3 has 13 amino acids. PCR primers comprised 60 Vbeta and 13 Jbeta primers. Here immunoSEQ multiplex PCR was the method, and the copy in TCRdb shows in-frame clones only, minus some. The data show about 190,000 clones, with 75% to 90% seen just once and 1% to 1.5% held by the top ten. Regarding the study as a whole: HLA-A and HLA-B allele assignments for most subjects were reportedly predicted accurately using TCR beta sequences. An analysis done earlier found most TCR beta V segments productive about 87% or about 30% of the time. Later analysis showed TCR association rates varying by HLA locus, highest for DRB1 and lowest for HLA-C. Donors were assumed by presence/absence analyses to have roughly uniform sequencing depth.

The sample was PBMCs. This rearrangement joins TRBV19 to TRBJ2-3; 7 bases align to TRBD1. The sequence was collected from a man aged 30 to 45 in good health and CMV-seronegative. CDR3 in amino acids: CASWGQNTDTQYF. In DNA, the CDR3 is TGTGCCAGTTGGGGACAGAACACAGATACGCAGTATTTT.